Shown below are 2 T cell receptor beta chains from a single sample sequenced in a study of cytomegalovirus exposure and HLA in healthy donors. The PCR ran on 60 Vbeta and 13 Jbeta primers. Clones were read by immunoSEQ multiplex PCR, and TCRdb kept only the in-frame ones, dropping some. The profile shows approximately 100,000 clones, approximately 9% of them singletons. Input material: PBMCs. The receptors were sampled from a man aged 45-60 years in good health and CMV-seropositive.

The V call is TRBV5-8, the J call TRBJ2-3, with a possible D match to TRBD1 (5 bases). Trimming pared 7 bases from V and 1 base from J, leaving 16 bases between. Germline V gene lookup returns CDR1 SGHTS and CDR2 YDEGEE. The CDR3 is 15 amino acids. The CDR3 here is CASQWMGLGTDTQYF. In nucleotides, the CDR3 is TGTGCCAGCCAGTGGATGGGGCTGGGCACAGATACGCAGTATTTT.

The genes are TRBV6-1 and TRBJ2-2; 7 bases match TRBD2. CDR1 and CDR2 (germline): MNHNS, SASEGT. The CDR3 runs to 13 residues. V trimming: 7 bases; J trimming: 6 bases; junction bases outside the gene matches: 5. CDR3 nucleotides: TGTGCCAGCATTCGTCTAGCGGCCGGGGAGCTGTTTTTT. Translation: CASIRLAAGELFF.